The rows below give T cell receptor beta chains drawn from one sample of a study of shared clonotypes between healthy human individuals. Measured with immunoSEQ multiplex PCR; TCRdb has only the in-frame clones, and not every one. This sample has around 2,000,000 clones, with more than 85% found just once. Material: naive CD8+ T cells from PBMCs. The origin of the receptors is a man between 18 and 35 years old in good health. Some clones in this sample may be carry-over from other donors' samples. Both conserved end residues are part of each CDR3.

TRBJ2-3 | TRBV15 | CATSEGPRGADTQYF
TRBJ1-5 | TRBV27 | CASKTGGVNQPQHF
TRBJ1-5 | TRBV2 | CASSHSRQGNSNQPQHF
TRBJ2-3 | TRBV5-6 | CASSSHGDTQYF
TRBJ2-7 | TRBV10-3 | CAISESRPEGQYF
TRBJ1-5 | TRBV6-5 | CASSYSGVNQPQHF
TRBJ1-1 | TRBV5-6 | CASSRGPGTEAFF
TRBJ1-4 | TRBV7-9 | CASSGGQAATNEKLFF
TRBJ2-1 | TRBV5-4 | CASSLSLAGGIDEQFF
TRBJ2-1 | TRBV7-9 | CASSLWQKDYNEQFF
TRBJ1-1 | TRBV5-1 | CASGGQGRTEAFF
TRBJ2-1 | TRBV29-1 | CSVGVGQGNEQFF
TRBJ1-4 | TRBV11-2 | CASRGRQGGTNEKLFF
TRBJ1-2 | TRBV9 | CASSFGQTNYGYTF
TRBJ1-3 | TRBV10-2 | CASTTGELNTIYF
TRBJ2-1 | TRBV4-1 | CASSLSSGIYNEQFF
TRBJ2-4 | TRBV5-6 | CASSYMTGPDIQYF
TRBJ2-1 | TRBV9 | CASSVGFGTGGDNEQFF
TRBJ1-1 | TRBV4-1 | CASSQVGQGTEAFF